One sample yielded the 29 T cell receptor beta chains listed below, sequenced in a study of blood T cell repertoires in COVID-19. The protocol was immunoSEQ multiplex PCR, while the TCRdb copy is restricted to in-frame clones and leaves out a portion. This sample has about 440,000 clones, with nearly 90% found just once. Sample: PBMCs or T cells enriched from blood (not recorded which). Every receptor here comes from a woman younger than 30 with acute COVID-19.

This clone was recorded a few times. The chain employs TRBV6-1 and TRBJ2-7; 9 bases are a match to TRBD2. J gave up 3 bases and V 1 base, and 7 bases lay outside the gene matches. Germline V gene data show CDR1 as MNHNS and CDR2 as SASEGT. This CDR3 region has 16 residues. The CDR3 nucleotides read TGTGCCAGCAGTGAAGTTGGCGGGAGGGCGTTCTACGAGCAGTACTTC. Translated: CASSEVGGRAFYEQYF.

The chain is built from TRBV18 and TRBJ1-2, with TRBD1 matching 8 bases. Trimming at V came to 3 bases and at J to 5 bases, leaving 23 bases not matched to a gene. This CDR3 is 20 amino acids long. In germline, CDR1 is KGHSH, CDR2 LQKENI. CDR3 residues: CASSPVTYRRQGALGYGYTF. The CDR3 nucleotides read TGTGCCAGCTCACCGGTGACTTATAGGAGGCAGGGGGCGCTTGGGTATGGCTACACCTTC.

CDR3 in amino acids: CASSRHTGRADNEQFF. The DNA for the CDR3 is TGTGCCAGCAGCAGACACACAGGGAGAGCGGACAATGAGCAGTTCTTC. This chain links TRBV11-2 with TRBJ2-1, with D tentatively TRBD1 (6 bases). The V gene's germline CDR1 is SGHAT and CDR2 FQNNGV. V dropped 5 bases and J dropped 5 bases, with 19 bases sitting between them. The CDR3 extends over 16 amino acids.

This clone has just one count. In nucleotides, the CDR3 is TGTGCCTGGATCGCGGCAGGGGGTTCCAACGAGCAGTACTTC. As protein: CAWIAAGGSNEQYF. The chain joins TRBV30 to TRBJ2-7, with 7 bases identical to TRBD1. The CDR3 loop spans 14 amino acids. V dropped 4 bases and J dropped 5; count of bases not matched to a gene: 11. From germline, CDR1 is GTSNPN and CDR2 SVGIG (reference sequence).

This clone was seen only once. The genes are TRBV11-2 and TRBJ2-1, with 8 bases fitting TRBD2. The CDR3 is 15 amino acids. Per germline, CDR1 SGHAT and CDR2 FQNNGV. Trimming at V came to 5 bases and at J to 3 bases, leaving 6 bases not matched to a gene. This CDR3 reads CASSPMAGGYNEQFF. The CDR3 nucleotides are TGTGCCAGCAGCCCCATGGCGGGGGGCTACAATGAGCAGTTCTTC.

The chain combines TRBV6-6 with TRBJ2-7; TRBD1 matches at 10 bases. From germline, CDR1 is MNHNY and CDR2 SVGAGI (reference sequence). The V segment lost 10 bases and the J segment 2 bases; nucleotides outside the gene matches: 8. CDR3 size: 14 residues. CDR3 sequence reads: CATTRGQGPYEQYF. CDR3 bases: TGTGCCACCACTAGGGGACAGGGGCCCTACGAGCAGTACTTC.

The V call is TRBV2, the J call TRBJ2-4, with TRBD2 matching 13 bases. The J segment lost 6 bases and the V segment lost 6 bases, leaving 5 bases of the junction unmatched. From germline, CDR1 is SNHLY and CDR2 FYNNEI. The CDR3 is 15 amino acids. The CDR3 nucleotides read TGTGCCAGCAGAGGGACTAGCGGGATTGGAAACATTCAGTACTTC. It is translated as CASRGTSGIGNIQYF.

The J gene is TRBJ2-1, the V gene TRBV4-3; the D gene is possibly TRBD2 (7 bases). CDR3 length equals 15 residues. V lost 4 bases and J lost 4, with 14 bases in between. Germline V lookup: CDR1 LGHNA, CDR2 YSLEER. The CDR3 is CASSPRGGAYNEQFF. The DNA for the CDR3 is TGCGCCAGCAGCCCCCGCGGGGGCGCTTACAATGAGCAGTTCTTC.

The V and J genes are TRBV2 and TRBJ2-5, with D possibly being TRBD1 (5 bases). The germline V gene has CDR1 SNHLY and CDR2 FYNNEI. V was trimmed by 4 bases and J by 5 bases, leaving 11 bases between them. This CDR3 is built from 13 residues. CDR3 region: CASSGPGKETQYF. DNA of the CDR3: TGTGCCAGCAGTGGCCCAGGGAAGGAGACCCAGTACTTC. The entire variable domain, with the rest obtained from reference TRBV2 and TRBJ2-5, is as follows: EPEVTQTPSHQVTQMGQEVILRCVPISNHLYFYWYRQILGQKVEFLVSFYNNEISEKSEIFDDQFSVERPDGSNFTLKIRSTKLEDSAMYFCASSGPGKETQYFGPGTRLLVL.

This chain connects TRBV15 to TRBJ2-5; 10 bases line up with TRBD2. The CDR3 sequence is 14 residues long. After removal of 9 bases from V and 5 bases from J, the junction contained 9 bases not matched to a gene. Germline lookup yields CDR1 LNHNV and CDR2 YYDKDF (reference sequence). CDR3 sequence reads: CATKKTSGRETQYF. The CDR3 DNA reads TGTGCCACAAAAAAGACTAGCGGGCGGGAGACCCAGTACTTC.

The gene calls are TRBV11-2 and TRBJ1-5; D not certain. From germline, CDR1 is SGHAT and CDR2 FQNNGV. The CDR3 runs to 17 residues. V shed 5 bases and J shed 7 bases, with 24 bases lying between them. The CDR3 DNA sequence: TGTGCCAGCAGCCAAACAATTGGAGGGAACCCCCAGCAGCCCCAGCATTTT. This gives the protein CASSQTIGGNPQQPQHF.

The chain joins TRBV9 to TRBJ1-2, with D tentatively TRBD1 (5 bases). CDR1 SGDLS and CDR2 YYNGEE come from the germline V gene. V dropped 0 bases and J dropped 5 bases, with 14 bases sitting between them. The CDR3 sequence is 15 residues long. The CDR3 spells CASSVEGAARYGYTF. CDR3 nucleotides: TGTGCCAGCAGCGTAGAAGGGGCGGCGAGATATGGCTACACCTTC.

This clone was observed once. This chain uses TRBV2 with TRBJ2-1, with TRBD2 matching 12 bases. In germline, CDR1 is SNHLY, CDR2 FYNNEI. The length of the CDR3 is 15 residues. V lost 0 bases and J lost 8; bases outside the gene matches: 2. CDR3 in DNA: TGTGCCAGCAGTGAAGCGGGACTAGCGGGTTATGAGCAGTTCTTC. Its translation: CASSEAGLAGYEQFF.

This chain joins TRBV10-3 and TRBJ2-7, with D perhaps TRBD2 (6 bases). From germline, CDR1 is ENHRY and CDR2 SYGVKD. The CDR3 is made up of 15 amino acids. Trimming stripped 0 bases from V and 3 bases from J, with 12 bases between. The CDR3 reads CAISESREANYEQYF. The CDR3 DNA reads as TGTGCCATCAGTGAGTCGAGGGAGGCTAACTACGAGCAGTACTTC.

This chain uses TRBV18 with TRBJ2-7; 8 bases are shared with TRBD2. Germline V CDR1 and CDR2: KGHSH, LQKENI. The CDR3 has 16 amino acids. V lost 3 bases, J lost 4 bases, and 11 bases stayed unmatched. Here the CDR3 reads CASSPQAGASPYEQYF. In nucleotides, the CDR3 is TGTGCCAGCTCACCTCAAGCGGGGGCCTCCCCTTACGAGCAGTACTTC.

The J gene is TRBJ1-3, the V gene TRBV9; D gene unclear. Germline loops: CDR1 SGDLS, CDR2 YYNGEE. This CDR3 region has 14 residues. Between the trimmed V and J ends, which lost 2 bases and 2 bases, there was a span of 8 bases. The CDR3 loop reads CASSVGFTGNTIYF. DNA of the CDR3: TGTGCCAGCAGCGTCGGTTTCACTGGAAACACCATATATTTT.

The chain employs TRBV28 and TRBJ1-4, with D tentatively TRBD1 (5 bases). Germline CDR1 MDHEN, CDR2 SYDVKM. Trimming pared 5 bases from V and 8 bases from J, leaving 15 bases between. This CDR3 spans 14 amino acids. CDR3 sequence: CASSPPGGEEKLFF. DNA for the CDR3: TGTGCCAGCAGTCCCCCCGGGGGGGAGGAAAAACTGTTTTTT.

V gene TRBV3-1 (or the pseudogene TRBV3-2) combines with J gene TRBJ2-5; 12 nucleotides agree with TRBD1. V lost 4 bases to trimming and J lost 4 bases; unmatched junction nucleotides: 7. This CDR3 spans 16 amino acids. CDR1 is LGHDT and CDR2 is YNNKEL in the germline V gene (reference sequence). CDR3 region: CASSPGQGALGETQYF. The CDR3 nucleotides are TGTGCCAGCAGCCCGGGACAGGGGGCCTTGGGAGAGACCCAGTACTTC.

This chain connects TRBV5-1 to TRBJ2-1; 11 positions match TRBD1. Germline V CDR1 and CDR2: SGHRS, YFSETQ. The CDR3 runs 14 residues. J lost 9 bases, V lost 3 bases, and 5 bases had no gene match. In DNA, the CDR3 is TGCGCCAGCAGCTCGGGACAGGGGGGTATTGAGCAGTTCTTC. This sequence encodes CASSSGQGGIEQFF.

The chain carries TRBV5-8 and TRBJ1-2; D is undetermined. Trimming stripped 1 base from V and 6 bases from J, with 7 bases between. Germline loops: CDR1 SGHTS, CDR2 YDEGEE. CDR3 length: 12 amino acids. The CDR3 sequence is CASSLKRNGYTF. CDR3 nucleotides: TGTGCCAGCAGCTTGAAGAGGAATGGCTACACCTTC.

This chain joins TRBV5-1 and TRBJ1-6; maybe TRBD1 (5 bases). The CDR3 is made up of 13 amino acids. The germline gives CDR1 SGHRS, CDR2 YFSETQ. Trimming left V 5 bases short and J 10 bases short, with 13 bases between. The CDR3 here is CASRTGEESPLHF. As DNA, the CDR3 is TGCGCCAGCAGAACGGGGGAGGAATCACCCCTCCACTTT.

The J gene is TRBJ2-7, the V gene TRBV5-8; D is possibly TRBD1 (5 bases). Germline V CDR1 and CDR2: SGHTS, YDEGEE. This CDR3 has 12 residues. Trimming left V 0 bases short and J 7 bases short, with 8 bases between. The CDR3 here is CASSLVQGEQYF. CDR3 sequence (DNA): TGTGCCAGCAGCTTGGTTCAGGGAGAGCAGTACTTC.

The V call is TRBV11-2, the J call TRBJ1-4; TRBD1 matches at 7 bases. The trim removed 4 bases at V and 5 bases at J, leaving 7 bases unmatched. The CDR3 totals 15 residues. The V gene's germline CDR1 is SGHAT and CDR2 FQNNGV. CDR3 in amino acids: CASSSLRDRNEKLFF. Here the CDR3 DNA reads TGTGCCAGCAGCTCACTCCGGGACAGAAATGAAAAACTGTTTTTT.

V is TRBV27 and J is TRBJ2-1; 8 nucleotides agree with TRBD1. Losses at the gene ends were 8 bases for V and 12 bases for J; bases not matched to a gene: 12. The CDR3 is 13 amino acids. Germline V CDR1 and CDR2: MNHEY, SMNVEV (reference sequence). CDR3: CASAQGQALVQFF. The CDR3 DNA sequence: TGTGCCAGCGCCCAGGGACAGGCCCTCGTGCAGTTCTTC.

V gene TRBV2 combines with J gene TRBJ2-2; the match to TRBD2 covers 9 bases. The CDR3 runs 17 residues. Germline CDR1 SNHLY, CDR2 FYNNEI. V dropped 3 bases and J dropped 1; count of bases not matched to a gene: 6. Written as DNA, the CDR3 is TGTGCCAGCAGTGACGGGCTAGCGGGAAGGAACACCGGGGAGCTGTTTTTT. The encoded protein is CASSDGLAGRNTGELFF. Based on the CDR3 plus reference TRBV2 and TRBJ2-2, the full variable domain is EPEVTQTPSHQVTQMGQEVILRCVPISNHLYFYWYRQILGQKVEFLVSFYNNEISEKSEIFDDQFSVERPDGSNFTLKIRSTKLEDSAMYFCASSDGLAGRNTGELFFGEGSRLTVL.

This chain joins TRBV29-1 and TRBJ2-7; D is possibly TRBD1 (6 bases). CDR3 length: 14 amino acids. V gave up 6 bases and J gave up 2 bases, with 17 bases separating them. The germline V gene has CDR1 SQVTM and CDR2 ANQGSEA. The CDR3 sequence is CSVYPARGTYEQYF. The CDR3 bases are TGCAGCGTATACCCCGCCAGGGGAACCTACGAGCAGTACTTC.

V is TRBV4-1 and J is TRBJ2-1; D is unresolved. Germline loops: CDR1 MGHRA, CDR2 YSYEKL. V was pared by 1 base and J by 2 bases, with 18 bases between. The CDR3 is 18 residues long. Here the CDR3 reads CASSQVTRVHGAYNEQFF. DNA for the CDR3: TGCGCCAGCAGCCAAGTAACCCGGGTCCATGGCGCCTACAATGAGCAGTTCTTC.

This chain joins TRBV7-2 and TRBJ2-3, with D perhaps matching TRBD2 (5 bases). Germline assignment: CDR1 SGHTA and CDR2 FQGNSA. The CDR3 loop spans 11 amino acids. The germline V and J ends were trimmed by 7 bases and 5 bases, with 7 bases remaining between them. CDR3 amino acids: CASNRGDTQYF. The DNA of the CDR3 is TGTGCCAGCAACCGGGGAGATACGCAGTATTTT.

The chain couples TRBV5-1 to TRBJ2-6; D perhaps matches TRBD1 (6 bases). The length of the CDR3 is 16 residues. V was shortened by 4 bases and J by 2 bases, with 13 bases between the two germline ends. CDR1 is SGHRS and CDR2 is YFSETQ in the germline V gene. CDR3: CASSLEQGAGANVLTF. DNA of the CDR3: TGCGCCAGCAGCCTGGAACAGGGTGCTGGGGCCAACGTCCTGACTTTC.